This T cell receptor beta chain was captured by sequencing in a study of T cells in tumors after PD-1 blockade. CDR3 length: 14 amino acids. J was trimmed by 3 bases and V by 6 bases; bases with no gene match: 5. Germline lookup yields CDR1 MNHNY and CDR2 SVGAGI (reference sequence). Data came from immunoSEQ multiplex PCR; TCRdb stores just in-frame clones and leaves some out. The sample yields some 60,000 clones, around 80% seen once. This chain uses TRBV6-6 with TRBJ1-2, with 9 bases fitting TRBD1. This specimen consisted of PBMCs, obtained before anti-PD-1 treatment. This clonotype was sampled from a human donor with basal cell carcinoma. The CDR3, as DNA: TGTGCCAGCAGCAGCAGACAGGGGGACTATGGCTACACCTTC. It codes for CASSSRQGDYGYTF.